These 22 T cell receptor beta chains share one sample of origin, sequenced in a study of blood T cell repertoires in COVID-19. TCRdb's table, derived via immunoSEQ multiplex PCR, lists solely in-frame clones and lacks some. The repertoire includes about 200,000 clones, 80% of them detected once, and nearly 7.5% sits in the top ten. Sequencing was done on a sample of PBMCs or T cells enriched from blood (not recorded which). Source of these receptors: a woman in her thirties or forties with acute COVID-19.

There are a few counts of this clone. DNA of the CDR3: TGTGCCAGCAGTTTACAGGGGCTAAGAAATTCACCCCTCCACTTT. The encoded protein is CASSLQGLRNSPLHF. This chain links TRBV6-5 with TRBJ1-6; 7 nucleotides line up with TRBD1. The CDR3 has 15 residues. Germline CDR1 MNHEY, CDR2 SVGAGI. V shed 4 bases and J 7 bases; nucleotides not matched to a gene: 7.

CDR3 sequence reads: CASSQAQLAKNEQFF. The CDR3 region has the DNA TGTGCCAGCAGCCAAGCTCAACTAGCGAAGAATGAGCAGTTCTTC. The rearrangement joins TRBV3-1 (or the pseudogene TRBV3-2) to TRBJ2-1, with 7 bases aligning to TRBD2. In germline, CDR1 is LGHDT, CDR2 YNNKEL (reference sequence). The CDR3 is 15 residues long. The J segment lost 7 bases and the V segment lost 1 base, leaving 7 bases of the junction unmatched.

This chain connects TRBV11-2 to TRBJ1-2, with 8 nucleotides matching TRBD1. This CDR3 contains 15 residues. V gave up 4 bases and J gave up 4 bases; unmatched junction bases: 8. The germline V gene has CDR1 SGHAT and CDR2 FQNNGV. The CDR3 loop is CASSSTGGSFYGYTF. CDR3 nucleotide sequence: TGTGCCAGCAGCTCTACAGGGGGTTCCTTCTATGGCTACACCTTC.

The chain has TRBV11-1 and TRBJ1-1, with 9 nucleotides matching TRBD1. This CDR3 has 14 amino acids. CDR1 SGHAT and CDR2 FQDESV come from the germline V gene (reference sequence). J gave up 1 base and V 5 bases, and 2 bases lay outside the gene matches. Written as DNA, the CDR3 is TGTGCCAGCAGCCCGGGACAGGGGAACACTGAAGCTTTCTTT. It codes for CASSPGQGNTEAFF.

V and J are TRBV19 and TRBJ2-7; 9 bases match TRBD2. The CDR3 is 16 residues long. Germline assignment: CDR1 LNHDA and CDR2 SQIVND (reference sequence). Germline trimming cut 5 bases from V and 7 bases from J; bases unmatched to any gene: 15. CDR3 amino acids: CASSPLFSGSSREQYF. CDR3 nucleotides: TGTGCCAGTAGTCCCCTCTTTAGCGGGAGTTCTCGTGAGCAGTACTTC. Complete variable domain (other parts from reference TRBV19 and TRBJ2-7): DGGITQSPKYLFRKEGQNVTLSCEQNLNHDAMYWYRQDPGQGLRLIYYSQIVNDFQKGDIAEGYSVSREKKESFPLTVTSAQKNPTAFYLCASSPLFSGSSREQYFGPGTRLTVT.

V usage is TRBV5-1 and J usage is TRBJ2-5; 8 bases align to TRBD1. The CDR3 covers 11 residues. Trimming removed 0 bases from V and 12 bases from J; junction bases left unmatched: 1. The germline V gene encodes CDR1 SGHRS and CDR2 YFSETQ. CDR3 amino acids: CASSLADREYF. The DNA for the CDR3 is TGCGCCAGCAGCTTGGCGGACAGGGAGTACTTC.

The chain joins TRBV29-1 to TRBJ2-3; 9 nucleotides agree with TRBD2. This CDR3 spans 15 amino acids. Germline CDR1 and CDR2: SQVTM and ANQGSEA. Trimming cost V 8 bases and J 3 bases; bases outside gene matches: 12. The CDR3 nucleotides are TGCAGCCTTCTTGCGGGAGCGGGGGGTACAGATACGCAGTATTTT. Its protein product is CSLLAGAGGTDTQYF.

This clone was recorded many times. J is TRBJ1-6 and V is TRBV4-1, with 8 bases lining up with TRBD1. CDR1 is MGHRA, CDR2 YSYEKL, per germline. The CDR3 loop spans 16 amino acids. Unmatched junction bases numbered 5, after V lost 1 base and J lost 6 bases. The CDR3 region has the DNA TGCGCCAGCAGCCAAGGCGGACAGGGATTTAATTCACCCCTCCACTTT. It specifies CASSQGGQGFNSPLHF.

The chain is built from TRBV7-3 and TRBJ1-1, with a tentative D call TRBD1 (6 bases). Deletions cut 5 bases from V and 3 bases from J, with 13 bases between. The CDR3 has 14 residues. Germline lookup yields CDR1 SGHTA and CDR2 FQGTGA. The chain's CDR3 is CASSESAGDTEAFF. In DNA, the CDR3 is TGTGCCAGCAGCGAGTCCGCAGGGGACACTGAAGCTTTCTTT.

The chain combines TRBV19 with TRBJ2-7; 8 nucleotides line up with TRBD1. V was clipped by 6 bases and J by 4 bases; unmatched bases: 11. The germline gives CDR1 LNHDA, CDR2 SQIVND (reference sequence). The CDR3 covers 15 residues. The DNA for the CDR3 is TGTGCCAGTAGGGAAATGGACAGGGAAACTTACGAGCAGTACTTC. This encodes CASREMDRETYEQYF.

This chain links TRBV25-1 with TRBJ1-2; D might be TRBD1 (6 bases). The CDR3 has 15 amino acids. Trimming took off 3 bases at V and 4 bases at J, with 15 bases between the two ends. Per germline, CDR1 MGHDK and CDR2 SYGVNS. Here the CDR3 reads CASSDRGSGRYGYTF. CDR3 DNA sequence: TGTGCCAGCAGTGACAGGGGCTCTGGGCGCTATGGCTACACCTTC.

V and J are TRBV2 and TRBJ2-7; 9 bases are a match to TRBD1. This CDR3 spans 14 amino acids. V lost 6 bases, J lost 6 bases, and 9 bases stayed unmatched. Germline assignment: CDR1 SNHLY and CDR2 FYNNEI. This CDR3 is CASRRPGQGSEQYF. The CDR3 DNA follows: TGTGCCAGCAGACGTCCGGGACAGGGCTCCGAGCAGTACTTC.

The chain couples TRBV19 to TRBJ1-2; 8 bases line up with TRBD1. The V gene's germline CDR1 is LNHDA and CDR2 SQIVND (reference sequence). Germline trimming cut 4 bases from V and 8 bases from J; bases unmatched to any gene: 3. This CDR3 is built from 12 residues. CDR3 coding DNA: TGTGCCAGTAGTACGACAGGGGACGGCTACACCTTC. The encoded protein is CASSTTGDGYTF.

On this clone: In the same sample, other DNA sequences code for this CDR3. In DNA, the CDR3 is TGTGCCAGCAGCCTTCCGACAGGGAGTACTGAAGCTTTCTTT. As protein: CASSLPTGSTEAFF. This sequence joins TRBV11-2 and TRBJ1-1, with 7 bases aligning to TRBD1. Per the germline V gene, CDR1 is SGHAT and CDR2 is FQNNGV. Trimming took 5 bases from V and 5 from J; bases not matched to a gene: 8. The CDR3 is made up of 14 amino acids.

The J gene is TRBJ1-2, the V gene TRBV2, with unresolved D. Germline CDR1 reads SNHLY; CDR2 reads FYNNEI. Trimming pared 7 bases from V and 2 bases from J, leaving 14 bases between. The CDR3 is 14 amino acids. Here the CDR3 DNA reads TGTGCCAGCACCCAACGGAGGCAGAACTATGGCTACACCTTC. As protein: CASTQRRQNYGYTF.

This clone was seen only a few times. The CDR3 DNA follows: TGTGCCAGCAGTTACTCGATCGGCCTGGAGAGCTATGGCTACACCTTC. It encodes CASSYSIGLESYGYTF. The rearrangement joins TRBV6-2 or TRBV6-3 to TRBJ1-2; no definite D call. The germline V gene has CDR1 MNHEY and CDR2 SVGEGT. V was shortened by 0 bases and J by 4 bases, with 15 bases between the two germline ends. The CDR3 covers 16 residues.

This clone was found a few times. V and J are TRBV11-2 and TRBJ1-5; 7 positions agree with TRBD1. The CDR3 length is 15 residues. Germline trimming cut 5 bases from V and 4 bases from J; bases unmatched to any gene: 8. Germline V gives CDR1 SGHAT, CDR2 FQNNGV. The CDR3 nucleotides read TGTGCCAGCAGCCTAAACGGACAGGCAAATCAGCCCCAGCATTTT. Protein sequence: CASSLNGQANQPQHF.

The chain joins TRBV7-9 to TRBJ1-5; perhaps TRBD1 as D (6 bases). V lost 5 bases to trimming and J lost 4 bases, with 9 bases between them. CDR1 SEHNR and CDR2 FQNEAQ come from the germline V gene (reference sequence). CDR3 length: 13 amino acids. CDR3 coding DNA: TGTGCCAGCAGCCCCAGGGGAAATCAGCCCCAGCATTTT. This sequence encodes CASSPRGNQPQHF.

This chain joins TRBV19 and TRBJ2-5; D is unclear. V was trimmed by 2 bases and J by 4 bases, leaving 5 bases between them. The CDR3 is made up of 12 amino acids. Germline V gives CDR1 LNHDA, CDR2 SQIVND (reference sequence). The CDR3 loop is CASSIHGETQYF. The CDR3 bases are TGTGCCAGTAGTATACACGGAGAGACCCAGTACTTC.

The V gene is TRBV29-1, the J gene TRBJ2-5, with 9 bases aligning to TRBD2. V was clipped by 3 bases and J by 4 bases; unmatched bases: 6. Germline V CDR1 and CDR2: SQVTM, ANQGSEA. The CDR3 covers 14 residues. The DNA for the CDR3 is TGCAGCGTTGACGCGGGGGGGCGGAGAGAGACCCAGTACTTC. It is translated as CSVDAGGRRETQYF.

In its sample, this clone was seen a few times. This chain connects TRBV10-1 to TRBJ1-2, with D tentatively TRBD1 (6 bases). The germline gives CDR1 WNHNN, CDR2 SYGVQD (reference sequence). V lost 6 bases and J lost 6, with 14 bases in between. The CDR3 length is 13 residues. CDR3 DNA sequence: TGCGCCAGCAGCAACAACAGGGTTCATGGCTACACCTTC. Translating it yields CASSNNRVHGYTF.

V and J are TRBV5-4 and TRBJ1-1, with 9 bases lining up with TRBD1. Germline loops: CDR1 SGHNT, CDR2 YYREEE (reference sequence). The CDR3 has 17 residues. Trimming cost V 4 bases and J 0 bases; bases outside gene matches: 10. CDR3 coding DNA: TGTGCCAGCAGCCCCGGACAGGGGAAATGGGTGAACACTGAAGCTTTCTTT. It yields the protein CASSPGQGKWVNTEAFF. The complete variable domain, with remaining parts taken from reference TRBV5-4 and TRBJ1-1, reads ETGVTQSPTHLIKTRGQQVTLRCSSQSGHNTVSWYQQALGQGPQFIFQYYREEENGRGNFPPRFSGLQFPNYSSELNVNALELDDSALYLCASSPGQGKWVNTEAFFGQGTRLTVV.